This T cell receptor (beta chain) emerged from a study of blood T cell repertoires in COVID-19. In the study overall: Samples came from the United States, Italy and Spain, spanning acute and convalescent COVID-19.

This CDR3 comprises 19 residues. The participants were between roughly 18 and 89 years old and came from 24 US areas. In assigning cohorts, the study relied on participant-reported clinical history. Recovered Cohort 3 donors showed two negative PCRs, clearance, or symptom resolution. Data came from immunoSEQ multiplex PCR; TCRdb stores just in-frame clones and leaves some out. The sample holds about 400,000 clones, 89% seen once. The origin of this receptor is a woman in her thirties who had recovered from COVID-19. Sequencing was performed on PBMCs or T cells enriched from blood (not recorded which). The chain couples TRBV21-1 to TRBJ1-5; TRBD1 is the table's D call, not checked against the DNA. TRBV21-1 is designated a pseudogene. The CDR3 nucleotides are TGTGCCAGCAGCAAAGTGGGACAGGGGATGGTAGGCAGCAATCAGCCCCAGCATTTT. Amino acids: CASSKVGQGMVGSNQPQHF.